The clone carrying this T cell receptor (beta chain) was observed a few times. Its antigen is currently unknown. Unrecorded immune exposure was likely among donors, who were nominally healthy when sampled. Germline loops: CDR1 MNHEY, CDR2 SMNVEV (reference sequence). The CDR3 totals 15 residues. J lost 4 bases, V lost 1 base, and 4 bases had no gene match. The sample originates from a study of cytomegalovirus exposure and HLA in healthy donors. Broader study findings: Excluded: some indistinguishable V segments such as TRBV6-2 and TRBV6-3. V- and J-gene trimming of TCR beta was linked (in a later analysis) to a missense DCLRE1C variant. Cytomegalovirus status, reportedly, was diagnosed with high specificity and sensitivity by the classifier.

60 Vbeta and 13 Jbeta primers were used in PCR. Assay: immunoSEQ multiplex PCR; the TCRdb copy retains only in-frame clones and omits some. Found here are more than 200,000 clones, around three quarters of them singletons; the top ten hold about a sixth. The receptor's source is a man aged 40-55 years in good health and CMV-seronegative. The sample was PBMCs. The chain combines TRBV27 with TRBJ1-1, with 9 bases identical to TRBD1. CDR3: CASSLFRTGVTEAFF. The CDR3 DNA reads TGTGCCAGCAGTTTATTTCGGACAGGGGTCACTGAAGCTTTCTTT.